This T cell receptor beta chain was captured in a study of radiation and T cells in renal cell carcinoma (dated by TCRdb to 2018 to 2021). Turning to the overall study: Samples were obtained from a clinical trial, in which 15 Gy stereotactic body radiation therapy was delivered to primary renal cell carcinomas and nephrectomy was performed 4 weeks later. Across all 55 or so samples, under 4,500,000 unique CDR3 nucleotide sequences, encoding about 2,700,000 unique CDR3 amino acid sequences, were identified. In total, 50 to 60 samples underwent TCR beta sequencing: 25 or so tumors plus 27 peripheral blood samples.

The study at large found these results: In blood, the top tumor clonotypes increased between baseline and 2 weeks post-radiation and then shrank by 4 weeks, which suggests that tumor-resident clones expanded only transiently. With a single-armed trial design, the study had no way to address how radiation dose or scheduling affects the TCR repertoire. Because pretreatment tumor biopsies were not available, the study could not determine whether clonotypes were already present within the tumor at baseline. Blood repertoire dynamics were not followed beyond 4 weeks after treatment.

Notes on this clone: Its antigen is not yet known. Base qualities are not provided; no much larger clone lies one nucleotide away.

The immunoSEQ kit was used, according to the manufacturer's recommendations, to generate TCR beta libraries from genomic DNA. To prepare the libraries, a first multiplex PCR with proprietary primers was run, followed by a second PCR that added unique barcodes, and a bead cleanup was done after each round. Each sample batch included a kit-provided positive control reaction and a negative control reaction. The final libraries were assessed on an Agilent 4200 TapeStation D1000 ScreenTape, pooled by volume, and quantified by qPCR. An Illumina NextSeq500 fitted with a MidOutput 150-cycle cartridge performed the sequencing, running 156 Read1 cycles and 15 Index1 cycles with the kit's custom primers. The pooled library was loaded at about 1 pM, and about 20% PhiX control was spiked in. The paper's processing steps were these. Vendor-processed data were analyzed in R, and a clonotype was defined as all T cells sharing the same CDR3 nucleotide sequence. For clone abundance analyses, frequencies were normalized to the 10,000 most abundant clones per sample. Public T cell clones, averaging fewer than five per sample, were removed before analysis. A difference in abundance of at least 32-fold between compartments was used to define tumor-enriched and baseline blood-enriched clonotypes. A beta-binomial differential abundance model was applied to find clonotypes that expanded or contracted between blood time points. Similarity between tumor and blood repertoires was quantified using the Baroni-Urbani and Buser coefficient, and groups were compared with two-tailed Wilcoxon tests in R. As stored in TCRdb, this immuneACCESS dataset retains in-frame rearrangements with V and J assigned. A fraction of the clones does not appear; measured against another copy, unresolved V genes explain less than half of the discrepancy, and the remainder lacks a known reason. The V and J calls and clone size were taken over from that table, and D and trimming were inferred from the DNA. This sample comprises under 150,000 clones, about 81% of them detected only once. The ten largest clones capture approximately 2% of the sample.

Trimming at the junction amounts to 3 bases on V and 0 bases on J, and the germline ends lie 8 bases apart. The germline V gene (reference sequence) supplies CDR1 GTSNPN and CDR2 SVGIG. The cysteine opens and the phenylalanine closes a CDR3 of 13 amino acids. Only the CDR3 DNA stays, 39 bases, in frame from base 1. The intended sense of this specimen's time point label: blood 2 weeks post-SBRT. The treatment or condition label corresponds to: 15 Gy SBRT to primary tumor, nephrectomy 4 weeks later. Serial peripheral blood from radiation-treated patients was sampled at baseline, 2 weeks and 4 weeks after SBRT to track tumor-enriched clonotypes. Every patient's renal cell carcinoma showed clear cell pathology. The QIAamp DNA Blood Mini Kit (Qiagen) was used to prepare genomic DNA for TCR sequencing. Samples were included in the analyses only if all quality control checks were passed.

Specimen: blood, collected from a patient whose treatment included radiotherapy and nephrectomy. The rearranged segments are TRBV30 and TRBJ1-1, and possibly TRBD1, on 5 matching bases. The TCR sequence derives from a woman in her sixties or seventies with renal cell carcinoma. The CDR3 region reads CAWRGHLNTEAFF. In nucleotides, the sequence is TGTGCCTGGAGAGGACACCTGAACACTGAAGCTTTCTTT.